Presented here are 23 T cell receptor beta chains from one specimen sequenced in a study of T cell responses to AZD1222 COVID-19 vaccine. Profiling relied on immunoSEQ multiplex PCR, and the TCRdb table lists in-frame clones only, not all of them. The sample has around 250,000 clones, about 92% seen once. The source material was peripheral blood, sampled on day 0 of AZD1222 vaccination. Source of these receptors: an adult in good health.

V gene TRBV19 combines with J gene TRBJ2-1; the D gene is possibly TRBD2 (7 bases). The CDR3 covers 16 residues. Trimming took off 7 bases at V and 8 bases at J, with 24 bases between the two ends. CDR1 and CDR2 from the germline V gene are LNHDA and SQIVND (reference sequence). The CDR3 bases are TGTGCCAGTACCATATCTCGGGGGGCCCGGGACTATGAGCAGTTCTTC. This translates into CASTISRGARDYEQFF.

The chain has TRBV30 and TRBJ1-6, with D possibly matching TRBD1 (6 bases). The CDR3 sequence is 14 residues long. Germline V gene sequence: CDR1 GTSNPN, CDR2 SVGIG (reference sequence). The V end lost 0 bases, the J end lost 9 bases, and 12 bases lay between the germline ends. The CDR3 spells CAWSVSRGGSPLHF. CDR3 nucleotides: TGTGCCTGGAGTGTGTCCAGGGGTGGTTCACCCCTCCACTTT.

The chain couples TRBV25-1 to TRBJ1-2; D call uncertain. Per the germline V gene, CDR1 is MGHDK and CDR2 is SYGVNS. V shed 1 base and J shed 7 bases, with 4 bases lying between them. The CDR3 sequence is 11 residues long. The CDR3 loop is CASSESGGYTF. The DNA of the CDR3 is TGTGCCAGCAGTGAATCCGGTGGCTACACCTTC.

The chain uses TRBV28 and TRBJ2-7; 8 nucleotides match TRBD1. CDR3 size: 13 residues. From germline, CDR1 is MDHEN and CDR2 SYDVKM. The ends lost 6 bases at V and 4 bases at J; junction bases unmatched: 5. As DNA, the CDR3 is TGTGCCAGCAGAAAGACAGGGGCATACGAGCAGTACTTC. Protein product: CASRKTGAYEQYF.

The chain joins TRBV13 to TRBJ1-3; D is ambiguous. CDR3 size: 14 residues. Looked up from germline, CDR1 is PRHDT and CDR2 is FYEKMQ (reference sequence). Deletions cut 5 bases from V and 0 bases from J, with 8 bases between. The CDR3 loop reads CASSLRASGNTIYF. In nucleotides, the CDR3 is TGTGCCAGCAGCCTAAGGGCCTCTGGAAACACCATATATTTT.

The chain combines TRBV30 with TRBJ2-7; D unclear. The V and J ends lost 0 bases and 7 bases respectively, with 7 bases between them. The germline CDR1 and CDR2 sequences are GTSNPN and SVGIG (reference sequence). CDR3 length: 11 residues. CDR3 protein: CAWSVLLEQYF. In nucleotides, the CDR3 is TGTGCCTGGAGTGTACTACTTGAGCAGTACTTC. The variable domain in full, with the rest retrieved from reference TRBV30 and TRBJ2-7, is SQTIHQWPATLVQPVGSPLSLECTVEGTSNPNLYWYRQAAGRGLQLLFYSVGIGQISSEVPQNLSASRPQDRQFILSSKKLLLSDSGFYLCAWSVLLEQYFGPGTRLTVT.

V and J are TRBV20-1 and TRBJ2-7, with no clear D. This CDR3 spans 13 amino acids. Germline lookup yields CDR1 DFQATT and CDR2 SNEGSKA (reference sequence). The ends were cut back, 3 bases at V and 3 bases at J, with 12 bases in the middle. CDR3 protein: CSASGLNSYEQYF. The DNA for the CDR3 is TGCAGTGCTAGTGGTCTGAACAGCTACGAGCAGTACTTC.

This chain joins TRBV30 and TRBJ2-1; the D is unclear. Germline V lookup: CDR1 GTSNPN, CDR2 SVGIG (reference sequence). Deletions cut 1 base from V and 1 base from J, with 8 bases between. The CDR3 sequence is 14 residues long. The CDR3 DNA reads TGTGCCTGGAGTGAGGGTATTTCCTACAATGAGCAGTTCTTC. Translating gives CAWSEGISYNEQFF.

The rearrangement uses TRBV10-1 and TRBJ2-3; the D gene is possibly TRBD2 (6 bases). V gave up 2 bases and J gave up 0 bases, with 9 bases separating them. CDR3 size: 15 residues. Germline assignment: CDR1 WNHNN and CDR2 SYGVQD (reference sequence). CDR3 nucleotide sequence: TGCGCCAGCAGTGAGGATGGGACTAGCACAGATACGCAGTATTTT. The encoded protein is CASSEDGTSTDTQYF.

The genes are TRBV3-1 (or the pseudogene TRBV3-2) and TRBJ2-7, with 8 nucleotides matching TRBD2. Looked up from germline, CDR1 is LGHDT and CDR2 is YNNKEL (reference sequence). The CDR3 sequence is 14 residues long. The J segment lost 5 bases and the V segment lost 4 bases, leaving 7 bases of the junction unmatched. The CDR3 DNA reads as TGTGCCAGCAGCCCGCTGGCGGGGGGTCACGAGCAGTACTTC. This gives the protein CASSPLAGGHEQYF.

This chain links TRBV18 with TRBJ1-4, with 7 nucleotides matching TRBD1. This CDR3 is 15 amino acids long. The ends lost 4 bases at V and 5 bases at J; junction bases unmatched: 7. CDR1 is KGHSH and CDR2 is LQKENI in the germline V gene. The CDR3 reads CASSQDRPLNEKLFF. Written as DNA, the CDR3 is TGTGCCAGCTCACAGGACAGGCCATTGAATGAAAAACTGTTTTTT.

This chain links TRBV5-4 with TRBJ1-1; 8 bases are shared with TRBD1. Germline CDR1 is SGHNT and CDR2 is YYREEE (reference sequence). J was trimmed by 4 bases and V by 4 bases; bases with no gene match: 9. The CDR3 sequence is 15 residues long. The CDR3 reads CASSLQGAEGTEAFF. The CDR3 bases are TGTGCCAGCAGCCTGCAGGGGGCAGAAGGCACTGAAGCTTTCTTT.

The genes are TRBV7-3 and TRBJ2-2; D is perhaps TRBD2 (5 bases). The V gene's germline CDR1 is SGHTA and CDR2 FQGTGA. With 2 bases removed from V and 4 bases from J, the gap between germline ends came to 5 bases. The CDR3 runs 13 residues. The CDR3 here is CASSLGSTGELFF. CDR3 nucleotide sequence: TGTGCCAGCAGCTTAGGGAGCACCGGGGAGCTGTTTTTT.

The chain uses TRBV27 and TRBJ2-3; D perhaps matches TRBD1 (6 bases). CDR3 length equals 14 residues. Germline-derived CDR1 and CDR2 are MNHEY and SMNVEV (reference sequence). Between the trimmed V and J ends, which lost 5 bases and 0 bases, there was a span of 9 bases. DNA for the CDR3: TGTGCCAGCAGTCCAGACAGGAGCACAGATACGCAGTATTTT. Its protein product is CASSPDRSTDTQYF.

CDR3 sequence (DNA): TGTGCCAGCAGTGGATGGGGACAGGGGTACGAGCAGTACTTC. Encoded protein: CASSGWGQGYEQYF. V and J are TRBV25-1 and TRBJ2-7; TRBD1 aligns across 10 bases. This CDR3 comprises 14 residues. Germline V gene lookup returns CDR1 MGHDK and CDR2 SYGVNS. V dropped 4 bases and J dropped 4; count of bases not matched to a gene: 4.

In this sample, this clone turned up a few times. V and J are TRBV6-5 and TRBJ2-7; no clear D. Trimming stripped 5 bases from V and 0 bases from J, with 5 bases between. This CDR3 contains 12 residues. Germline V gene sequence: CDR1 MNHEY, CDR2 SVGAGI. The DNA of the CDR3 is TGTGCCAGCAGTCTACTCTCCTACGAGCAGTACTTC. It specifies CASSLLSYEQYF.

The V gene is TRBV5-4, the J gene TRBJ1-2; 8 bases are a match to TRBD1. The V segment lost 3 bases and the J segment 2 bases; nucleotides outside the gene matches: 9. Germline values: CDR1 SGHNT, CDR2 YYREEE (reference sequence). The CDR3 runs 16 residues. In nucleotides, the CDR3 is TGTGCCAGCAGCTGGGCTCGACAGGGGATAAACTATGGCTACACCTTC. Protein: CASSWARQGINYGYTF.

CDR3 DNA sequence: TGCGCCAGCAGCTCCCGGGCGGAAGATACGCAGTATTTT. This translates into CASSSRAEDTQYF. V usage is TRBV5-1 and J usage is TRBJ2-3; D ambiguous. Trimming took 3 bases from V and 5 from J, leaving 10 bases between them. Germline V gene sequence: CDR1 SGHRS, CDR2 YFSETQ. The CDR3 consists of 13 residues.

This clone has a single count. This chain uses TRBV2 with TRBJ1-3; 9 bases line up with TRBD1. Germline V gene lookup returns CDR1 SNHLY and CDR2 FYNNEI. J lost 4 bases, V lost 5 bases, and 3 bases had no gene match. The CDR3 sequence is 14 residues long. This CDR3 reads CASSYRGQGNTIYF. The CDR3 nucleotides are TGTGCCAGCAGTTACAGGGGGCAAGGAAACACCATATATTTT.

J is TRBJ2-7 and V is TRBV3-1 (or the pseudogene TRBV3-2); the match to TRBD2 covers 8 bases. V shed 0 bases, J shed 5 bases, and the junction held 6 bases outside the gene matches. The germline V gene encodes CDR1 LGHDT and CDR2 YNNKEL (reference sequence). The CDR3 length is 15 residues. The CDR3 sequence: CASSQDLAGGDEQYF. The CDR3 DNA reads TGTGCCAGCAGCCAAGACCTAGCGGGTGGGGACGAGCAGTACTTC.

CDR3 DNA: TGTGCCAGCTCTCCTAAGACAGAGAATTTTTACAATGAGCAGTTCTTC. The encoded protein is CASSPKTENFYNEQFF. This chain links TRBV18 with TRBJ2-1; perhaps TRBD1 as D (5 bases). V dropped 6 bases and J dropped 4 bases, with 19 bases sitting between them. The CDR3 covers 16 residues. Germline lookup yields CDR1 KGHSH and CDR2 LQKENI.

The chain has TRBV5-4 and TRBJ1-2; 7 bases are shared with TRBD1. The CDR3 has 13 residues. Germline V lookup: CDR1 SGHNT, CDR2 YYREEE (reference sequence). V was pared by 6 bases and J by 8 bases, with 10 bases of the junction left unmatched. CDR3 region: CASIREGADGYTF. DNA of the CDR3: TGTGCCAGCATCAGGGAGGGGGCGGACGGCTACACCTTC.

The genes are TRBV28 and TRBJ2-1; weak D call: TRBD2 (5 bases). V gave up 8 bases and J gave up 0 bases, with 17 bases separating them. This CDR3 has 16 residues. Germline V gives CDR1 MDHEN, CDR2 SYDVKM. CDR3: CASWTWAESSYNEQFF. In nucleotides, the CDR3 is TGTGCCAGCTGGACTTGGGCGGAGAGCTCCTACAATGAGCAGTTCTTC.